This TCR beta chain is from a study of identifying expanded T cells in peripheral blood. Study-wide points: Technical replicates showed roughly 1.2 changed clones; about two weeks approximately 15; four weeks 19. Two-week clone count variance significantly increased as total template count grew.

Turning to this clone: The antigen is not known.

No infections or other immune events were documented during collection. Data came from immunoSEQ multiplex PCR; TCRdb stores just in-frame clones and leaves some out. Of about 100,000 clones listed, about 89% are singletons. The sequence came from a person aged 18-70 years in good health. Sequenced: blood.

The DNA for the CDR3 is TGTGCCAGCAGCCGACCGGGACAGGGCTTCTACGAGCAGTACTTC. Its translation: CASSRPGQGFYEQYF. This chain joins TRBV28 and TRBJ2-7; TRBD1 matches at 9 bases. The ends lost 6 bases at V and 3 bases at J; junction bases unmatched: 9. Per germline, CDR1 MDHEN and CDR2 SYDVKM. CDR3 size: 15 residues.